Listed below are T cell receptor beta chains from one sample, sequenced in a study of identical twins. TCRdb used MiXCR to reprocess the 5' RACE reads, holding one entry per CDR3 protein. The sample consists of more than 1.5 million distinct CDR3 sequences, around 33% of them appearing once. The material sequenced was cord blood. These receptors were collected from a newborn girl in good health. Both conserved end residues are part of each CDR3. A D gene is named only where the DNA matches it firmly. Clone size is given for some rows only: seen once, a few or many times, or a class if the clone is expanded.

v_gene	j_gene	abundance	d_gene	CDR3aa	CDR3nt
TRBV10-2	TRBJ1-1	.	TRBD1	CASQVTGGTEAFF	TGCGCCAGCCAAGTGACAGGGGGCACTGAAGCTTTCTTT
TRBV20-1	TRBJ1-1	once	.	CSAHRIGLNTEAFF	TGCAGTGCTCACCGGATTGGGTTAAACACTGAAGCTTTCTTT
TRBV2	TRBJ2-1	.	.	CASNPRLLEGHNEQFF	TGTGCCAGCAATCCTCGACTCCTGGAGGGGCACAATGAGCAGTTCTTC
TRBV2	TRBJ1-2	few	.	CASSEIGGRNYGYTF	TGTGCCAGCAGTGAAATTGGGGGCAGAAACTATGGCTACACCTTC
TRBV5-1	TRBJ1-5	many	.	CASSLGGAQPQHF	TGCGCCAGCAGCTTGGGGGGGGCACAGCCCCAGCATTTT
TRBV29-1	TRBJ2-1	.	.	CSVERTDYNEQFF	TGCAGCGTTGAGAGGACAGACTACAATGAGCAGTTCTTC
TRBV15	TRBJ1-2	many	.	CATSRDRSAGEGYTF	TGTGCCACCAGCAGAGATCGTTCGGCAGGGGAGGGCTACACCTTC
TRBV20-1	TRBJ2-7	few	.	CSAPGFSSYAQYF	TGCAGTGCTCCGGGGTTCAGCTCCTACGCGCAGTACTTC
TRBV11-2	TRBJ2-2	.	.	CASSLSPRGTGELFF	TGTGCCAGCAGCTTATCCCCTAGGGGAACCGGGGAGCTGTTTTTT
TRBV4-1	TRBJ2-7	few	TRBD2	CASSLQSGVYEQYF	TGCGCCAGCAGTCTTCAAAGCGGGGTTTACGAGCAGTACTTC
TRBV21-1	TRBJ2-7	.	.	CASSKVDTYEQYF	TGTGCCAGCAGCAAAGTTGACACCTACGAGCAGTACTTC
TRBV12-3/TRBV12-4	TRBJ2-1	.	.	CASRGGSPHIYNEQFF	TGTGCCAGCAGGGGGGGATCGCCCCATATCTACAATGAGCAGTTCTTC
TRBV2	TRBJ1-4	few	TRBD1	CASGRTGPNEKLFF	TGTGCCAGCGGTCGGACAGGGCCGAATGAAAAACTGTTTTTT
TRBV21-1	TRBJ2-1	.	.	CASSKVGASSYNEQFF	TGTGCCAGCAGCAAAGTGGGCGCCAGCTCCTACAATGAGCAGTTCTTC
TRBV6-2/TRBV6-3	TRBJ1-1	.	.	CASSYPSRPNTEAFF	TGTGCCAGCAGTTACCCCAGCCGGCCAAACACTGAAGCTTTCTTT
TRBV4-1	TRBJ1-2	.	.	CASSLGHPPRGYGYTF	TGCGCCAGCAGCCTGGGACATCCCCCTCGGGGCTATGGCTACACCTTC
TRBV20-1	TRBJ2-3	.	.	CSASSKGTDTQYF	TGCAGTGCTAGTAGTAAGGGCACAGATACGCAGTATTTT
TRBV18	TRBJ2-1	few	.	CASSPRVADNEQFF	TGTGCCAGCTCACCACGGGTAGCCGACAATGAGCAGTTCTTC
TRBV7-2	TRBJ2-4	few	.	CASSLTVDRAKNIQYF	TGTGCCAGCAGCCTGACTGTAGACAGGGCCAAAAACATTCAGTACTTC
TRBV11-2	TRBJ2-1	.	.	CASSLDPGGTNNEQFF	TGTGCCAGCAGCTTAGACCCCGGGGGGACAAACAATGAGCAGTTCTTC
TRBV7-2	TRBJ2-5	.	TRBD2	CASSLDGLAGAQGETQYF	TGTGCCAGCAGCTTAGACGGACTAGCGGGAGCCCAAGGGGAGACCCAGTACTTC
TRBV20-1	TRBJ1-1	.	.	CSARDRELGVQAFF	TGCAGTGCTAGAGATCGAGAGTTGGGGGTGCAAGCTTTCTTT
TRBV3-1	TRBJ2-1	few	.	CASSPIRVYNEQFF	TGTGCCAGCAGCCCAATTAGAGTATACAATGAGCAGTTCTTC
TRBV6-1	TRBJ1-2	.	.	CASSETPAGKDGYTF	TGTGCCAGCAGTGAGACCCCAGCCGGGAAGGATGGCTACACCTTC
TRBV11-2	TRBJ1-3	few	.	CASSLAWGVNTIYF	TGTGCCAGCAGCTTAGCTTGGGGGGTCAACACCATATATTTT
TRBV5-6	TRBJ1-2	few	TRBD1	CASSLLQDRGLFYGYTF	TGTGCCAGCAGCTTGTTGCAGGACAGGGGGTTGTTCTATGGCTACACCTTC
TRBV4-1	TRBJ2-7	.	.	CASSQRGYDDEQYF	TGCGCCAGCAGCCAACGGGGGTACGACGACGAGCAGTACTTC
TRBV7-9	TRBJ2-5	few	.	CASSFLLGIQETQYF	TGTGCCAGCAGCTTCCTGTTGGGGATTCAAGAGACCCAGTACTTC
TRBV5-1	TRBJ1-4	.	.	CASSLATGLNEKLVF	TGCGCCAGCAGCTTGGCGACAGGCCTTAATGAAAAACTGGTTTTT
TRBV7-6	TRBJ2-3	.	.	CASNLGGRTDTQYF	TGTGCCAGCAACCTGGGGGGGCGCACAGATACGCAGTATTTT
TRBV5-1	TRBJ2-1	few	.	CASSFEYLGEQFF	TGCGCCAGCAGCTTTGAGTATCTGGGTGAGCAGTTCTTC
TRBV5-1	TRBJ2-3	.	TRBD2	CASSHALRGLGGTDTQYF	TGCGCCAGCTCCCATGCCCTACGGGGACTAGGGGGCACAGATACGCAGTATTTT
TRBV5-1	TRBJ1-3	.	.	CASSVTVRASGNTIYF	TGCGCCAGCAGCGTGACAGTCCGCGCCTCTGGAAACACCATATATTTT
TRBV29-1	TRBJ2-3	few	TRBD1	CSVPDRVGTDTQYF	TGCAGCGTCCCGGACAGGGTTGGCACAGATACGCAGTATTTT
TRBV7-8	TRBJ2-4	.	.	CASSLDAGSRAKNIQYF	TGTGCCAGCAGCTTGGACGCAGGTTCTCGGGCCAAAAACATTCAGTACTTC
TRBV12-3/TRBV12-4	TRBJ1-6	.	.	CASSLWGREPSSYNSPLHF	TGTGCCAGCAGTTTATGGGGCCGGGAGCCTAGCTCCTATAATTCACCCCTCCACTTT
TRBV5-4	TRBJ2-5	.	TRBD2	CASSFAGALRGEETQYF	TGTGCCAGCAGCTTCGCGGGAGCCCTCCGGGGAGAAGAGACCCAGTACTTC